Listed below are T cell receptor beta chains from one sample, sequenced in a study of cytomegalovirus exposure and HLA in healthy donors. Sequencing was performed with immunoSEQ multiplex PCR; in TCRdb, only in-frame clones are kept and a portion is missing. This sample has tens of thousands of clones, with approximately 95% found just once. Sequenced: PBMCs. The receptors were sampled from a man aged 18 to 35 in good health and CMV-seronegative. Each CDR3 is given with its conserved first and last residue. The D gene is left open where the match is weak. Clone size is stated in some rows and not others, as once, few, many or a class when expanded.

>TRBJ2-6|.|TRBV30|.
CACGDGANVLTF
TGTGCCTGTGGAGATGGGGCCAACGTCCTGACTTTC
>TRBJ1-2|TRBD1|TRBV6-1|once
CASINQGATYGYTF
TGTGCCAGCATCAACCAGGGGGCGACCTATGGCTACACCTTC
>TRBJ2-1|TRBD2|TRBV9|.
CASSGRTSGNYNEQFF
TGTGCCAGCAGCGGCAGGACTAGCGGGAACTACAATGAGCAGTTCTTC
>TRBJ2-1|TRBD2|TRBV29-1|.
CSVGRGRDEQFF
TGCAGCGTGGGGCGGGGGAGGGATGAGCAGTTCTTC
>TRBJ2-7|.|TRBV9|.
CASSVAERMGYEQYF
TGTGCCAGCAGCGTAGCGGAGAGAATGGGCTACGAGCAGTACTTC
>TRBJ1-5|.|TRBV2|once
CASSGLESNQPQHF
TGTGCCAGCAGTGGGTTGGAGAGCAATCAGCCCCAGCATTTT
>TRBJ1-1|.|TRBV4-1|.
CASSQIQTILNTEAFF
TGCGCCAGCAGCCAGATTCAGACAATTTTGAACACTGAAGCTTTCTTT
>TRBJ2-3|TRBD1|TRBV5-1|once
CASSVGGYTDTQYF
TGCGCCAGCAGCGTAGGGGGCTACACAGATACGCAGTATTTT
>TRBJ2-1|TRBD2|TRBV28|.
CASSSSGVAGGGEQFF
TGTGCCAGCAGTTCCTCGGGAGTAGCGGGAGGTGGTGAGCAGTTCTTC
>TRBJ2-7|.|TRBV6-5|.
CASSYSGISSVAEQYF
TGTGCCAGCAGTTACTCAGGAATCTCCTCGGTAGCCGAGCAGTACTTC
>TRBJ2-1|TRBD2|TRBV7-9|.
CASSLAGGFNEQFF
TGTGCCAGCAGCTTAGCGGGGGGGTTCAATGAGCAGTTCTTC
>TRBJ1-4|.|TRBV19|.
CASSTVSSTNEKLFF
TGTGCCAGTAGTACGGTCTCATCAACTAATGAAAAACTGTTTTTT
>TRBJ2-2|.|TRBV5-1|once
CASKGTPKGAGELFF
TGCGCCAGCAAGGGGACACCGAAGGGAGCCGGGGAGCTGTTTTTT
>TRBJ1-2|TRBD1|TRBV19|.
CASSAGTGDDGYTF
TGTGCCAGTAGTGCCGGGACAGGGGATGATGGCTACACCTTC
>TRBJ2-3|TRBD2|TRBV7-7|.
CASSLGLAGTDTQYF
TGTGCTAGCAGCTTAGGACTAGCGGGGACAGATACGCAGTATTTT
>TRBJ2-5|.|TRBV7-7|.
CASSSGTPNQETQYF
TGTGCTAGCAGCTCCGGGACACCTAACCAAGAGACCCAGTACTTC
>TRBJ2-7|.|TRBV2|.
CASKAQTYEQYF
TGTGCCAGCAAAGCACAGACCTACGAGCAGTACTTC
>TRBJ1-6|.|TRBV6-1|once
CASSESIYSPLHF
TGTGCCAGCAGTGAATCCATTTATTCACCCCTCCACTTT
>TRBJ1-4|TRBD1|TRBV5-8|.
CASSLGTGTGNEKLFF
TGTGCCAGCAGCTTGGGAACCGGGACAGGGAACGAAAAACTGTTTTTT
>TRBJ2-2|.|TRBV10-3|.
CAIHGGTGELFF
TGTGCCATCCACGGGGGTACCGGGGAGCTGTTTTTT
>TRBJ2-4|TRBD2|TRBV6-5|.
CASSYTSAAKNIQYF
TGTGCCAGCAGTTACACTAGCGCCGCCAAAAACATTCAGTACTTC
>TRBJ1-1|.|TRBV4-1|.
CASSQSPFAEAFF
TGCGCCAGCAGCCAGTCTCCTTTCGCTGAAGCTTTCTTT
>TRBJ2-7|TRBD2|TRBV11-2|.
CASSLVAGATYEQYF
TGTGCCAGCAGCTTAGTGGCGGGAGCTACCTACGAGCAGTACTTC